A selection of T cell receptor beta chains follows, all from one sample in a study of CD8+ T cells in alopecia areata. The data were produced by immunoSEQ multiplex PCR, yet TCRdb's version contains in-frame clones alone and is incomplete. Among about 110,000 clones listed, around 83% were seen once. This material consisted of CD8+ T cells sorted from blood, taken at week 24, from a patient treated with tofacitinib. All receptors derive from a human donor with alopecia areata. The CDR3 runs from the conserved cysteine through the conserved F or W. A D gene is named only where the DNA matches it firmly. Rows may omit the clone size; those that give it use once, few, many or a size class.

d_gene	v_gene	abundance	j_gene	CDR3nt	CDR3aa
TRBD1	TRBV29-1	-	TRBJ2-3	TGCAGCGTCAATGGACAGGGGCCCTATGTTGATACGCAGTATTTT	CSVNGQGPYVDTQYF
TRBD2	TRBV5-4	-	TRBJ2-1	TGTGCCAGCAGCCCTACTCCTAGCGGGGGGGACCCTAAGCAGTTCTTC	CASSPTPSGGDPKQFF
TRBD1	TRBV27	few	TRBJ2-7	TGTGCCAGCAGTCTCCGGAGACAGGGTTACGAGCAGTACTTC	CASSLRRQGYEQYF
-	TRBV2	-	TRBJ1-1	TGTGCCAGCAGTGAGGAACCTCCTGACGAAGCTTTCTTT	CASSEEPPDEAFF
TRBD1	TRBV19	few	TRBJ1-1	TGTGCCAGTAGTACAGGGGGCAACACTGAAGCTTTCTTT	CASSTGGNTEAFF
-	TRBV18	-	TRBJ2-3	TGTGCCAGCTCAACGTCTCTACGCGGCACAGATACGCAGTATTTT	CASSTSLRGTDTQYF
TRBD1	TRBV2	-	TRBJ1-5	TGTGCCAGCGAACCGGGACAGGGCAATCAGCCCCAGCATTTT	CASEPGQGNQPQHF
-	TRBV5-6	-	TRBJ1-1	TGTGCCAGCAGCTTCGTAGGACGGGAGAACACTGAAGCTTTCTTT	CASSFVGRENTEAFF
TRBD1	TRBV19	once	TRBJ1-1	TGTGCCAGTAGTCCGACAGGGACCACTGAAGCTTTCTTT	CASSPTGTTEAFF
-	TRBV29-1	-	TRBJ2-7	TGCAGCGTTACGATTTCCTACGAGCAGTACTTC	CSVTISYEQYF
TRBD1	TRBV30	-	TRBJ2-5	TGTGCCTGGTCTCCAGGGGGCGCTTTTGGGGAGACCCAGTACTTC	CAWSPGGAFGETQYF
TRBD2	TRBV4-3	-	TRBJ2-5	TGCGCCAGCAGCCAAGAAGGTTGGAGAGTAGCGGGGGGGTTGGAGACCCAGTACTTC	CASSQEGWRVAGGLETQYF
TRBD2	TRBV4-3	once	TRBJ2-1	TGCGCCAGCAGCCAAGAGCCGGGACTAGCGGGGGGGGTTGATGAGCAGTTCTTC	CASSQEPGLAGGVDEQFF
TRBD2	TRBV6-5	few	TRBJ2-7	TGTGCCAGCTGCCCGGGGGGGCCATTCTACGAGCAGTACTTC	CASCPGGPFYEQYF
-	TRBV4-3	-	TRBJ2-7	TGCGCCAGCAGCCAAGATCATGGGGGGCTAGGGGAGCAGTACTTC	CASSQDHGGLGEQYF
TRBD2	TRBV11-1	-	TRBJ2-6	TGTGCCAGGTTCCTTAGCGGGGGACGCTCTGGGGCCAACGTCCTGACTTTC	CARFLSGGRSGANVLTF
-	TRBV4-3	few	TRBJ2-2	TGCGCCAGCAGCCAAGAACTGGGCCTACTCGGGGAGCTGTTTTTT	CASSQELGLLGELFF
-	TRBV7-9	-	TRBJ1-1	TGTGCCAGCAGCTTAGAGGAGAGAGAGAACACTGAAGCTTTCTTT	CASSLEERENTEAFF
TRBD1	TRBV4-2	-	TRBJ2-1	TGTGCCAGCAGCCAGGACAGGGGGCGGATCTCCCTGAATGAGCAGTTCTTC	CASSQDRGRISLNEQFF
-	TRBV11-1	-	TRBJ2-7	TGTGCCAGCAGCTTATCACCAGGGACTGATCGGCCCCTCGAGCAGTACTTC	CASSLSPGTDRPLEQYF
TRBD1	TRBV4-1	-	TRBJ2-1	TGCGCCAGCAGCCAAGATATGGGGACAGGGACTGAGCAGTTCTTC	CASSQDMGTGTEQFF
TRBD1	TRBV6-5	-	TRBJ2-1	TGTGCCAGCAGCCTCGACAGGGGATCCTACAATGAGCAGTTCTTC	CASSLDRGSYNEQFF